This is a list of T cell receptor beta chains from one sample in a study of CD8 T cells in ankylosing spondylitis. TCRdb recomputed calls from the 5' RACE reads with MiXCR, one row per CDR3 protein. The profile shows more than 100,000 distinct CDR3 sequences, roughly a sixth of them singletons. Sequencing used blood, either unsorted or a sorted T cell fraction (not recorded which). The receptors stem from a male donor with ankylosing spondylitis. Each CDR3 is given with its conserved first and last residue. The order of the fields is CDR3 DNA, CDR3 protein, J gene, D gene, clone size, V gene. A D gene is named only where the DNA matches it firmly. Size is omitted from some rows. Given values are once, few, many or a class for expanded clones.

DNA: TGCGCCAGCAGCCAAATTTACTCAGGACTAGCGGTAACCTACGAGCAGTACTTC
CDR3: CASSQIYSGLAVTYEQYF
J: TRBJ2-7
D: TRBD2
size: many
V: TRBV4-3

DNA: TGCGCCAGCAGCCCCCGGCCAGGGGAGAGGGAAAAACTGTTTTTT
CDR3: CASSPRPGEREKLFF
J: TRBJ1-4
D: .
size: few
V: TRBV4-1

DNA: TGTGCCAGCAGCTTACAAATGGGACAGATGAACACTGAAGCTTTCTTT
CDR3: CASSLQMGQMNTEAFF
J: TRBJ1-1
D: TRBD1
size: few
V: TRBV5-6

DNA: TGCAGTGCTAGAGAAGTCTCCCACGAGCAGTACTTC
CDR3: CSAREVSHEQYF
J: TRBJ2-7
D: .
size: few
V: TRBV20-1

DNA: TGTGCCAGCAGTTCTAGCGGGAGGGGTCGCGAGACCCAGTACTTC
CDR3: CASSSSGRGRETQYF
J: TRBJ2-5
D: TRBD2
size: .
V: TRBV12-3/TRBV12-4

DNA: TGTGCCTGGAGTGTAAATTCGGCCAAATGGGGATCACTTAGGGATGAGCAGTTCTTC
CDR3: CAWSVNSAKWGSLRDEQFF
J: TRBJ2-1
D: .
size: .
V: TRBV30

DNA: TGTGCCAGCAGCCCCGGGGATAGCAATCAGCCCCAGCATTTT
CDR3: CASSPGDSNQPQHF
J: TRBJ1-5
D: .
size: .
V: TRBV9

DNA: TGTGCCAGCAGCGCTAGACAGGGGCCAGGACAACCCCTCCACTTT
CDR3: CASSARQGPGQPLHF
J: TRBJ1-6
D: TRBD1
size: many
V: TRBV9

DNA: TGTGCCAGCAGCTTTACGTTCGGGACAGGGGCAGATACGCAGTATTTT
CDR3: CASSFTFGTGADTQYF
J: TRBJ2-3
D: TRBD1
size: few
V: TRBV7-3

DNA: TGTGCCAGCAGCTTAGGGGACACCGGATACAATGAGCAGTTCTTC
CDR3: CASSLGDTGYNEQFF
J: TRBJ2-1
D: .
size: .
V: TRBV7-9

DNA: TGTGCCAGCAGCTTGGGGCCGGCATACGAGCAGTACTTC
CDR3: CASSLGPAYEQYF
J: TRBJ2-7
D: .
size: few
V: TRBV5-6

DNA: TGTGCCAGCAGCCCGTTCCGGGGCTATGAGCAGTTCTTC
CDR3: CASSPFRGYEQFF
J: TRBJ2-1
D: .
size: few
V: TRBV7-3

DNA: TGCAGTGCCCCCGGAGGGGGAGGCGAGCAGTACTTC
CDR3: CSAPGGGGEQYF
J: TRBJ2-7
D: .
size: .
V: TRBV20-1

DNA: TGTGCCAGCAGACCCGGGGCCGTCTATGGCTACACCTTC
CDR3: CASRPGAVYGYTF
J: TRBJ1-2
D: .
size: .
V: TRBV7-2

DNA: TGCAGTGCTAGAGATTGGAACAGGGCGAACTCACCCCTCCACTTT
CDR3: CSARDWNRANSPLHF
J: TRBJ1-6
D: .
size: .
V: TRBV20-1

DNA: TGTGCCAGCAGATCGAAACCCTCCAAGACCCAGTACTTC
CDR3: CASRSKPSKTQYF
J: TRBJ2-5
D: .
size: .
V: TRBV11-3

DNA: TGTGCCAGCAGCTTCCACCGGGGGGTCCAAGAGACCCAGTACTTC
CDR3: CASSFHRGVQETQYF
J: TRBJ2-5
D: TRBD2
size: few
V: TRBV11-2

DNA: TGTGCCAGCAGCGCACCTTACCTAGTCGAATCTCCCAATGAGCAGTTCTTC
CDR3: CASSAPYLVESPNEQFF
J: TRBJ2-1
D: .
size: .
V: TRBV11-1

DNA: TGCAGTGCTAGGGGACTAGAGTACAATGAGCAGTTCTTC
CDR3: CSARGLEYNEQFF
J: TRBJ2-1
D: TRBD2
size: .
V: TRBV20-1

DNA: TGTGCCAGCAGTTTTATCCCGGATACGCAGTATTTT
CDR3: CASSFIPDTQYF
J: TRBJ2-3
D: .
size: many
V: TRBV12-3/TRBV12-4

DNA: TGTGCCAGCAGTTCGACAGGGGTCTATGGCTACACCTTC
CDR3: CASSSTGVYGYTF
J: TRBJ1-2
D: TRBD1
size: few
V: TRBV28

DNA: TGCAGCGCCCGAACAGGGATAGATACGCAGTATTTT
CDR3: CSARTGIDTQYF
J: TRBJ2-3
D: .
size: few
V: TRBV29-1

DNA: TGCGCCAGCAGTTGGCGGGACTTAAGCTCCTACGAGCAGTACTTC
CDR3: CASSWRDLSSYEQYF
J: TRBJ2-7
D: .
size: .
V: TRBV4-1

DNA: TGCGCCAGCAGCTTAGCGGACGACTACGAGCAGTACTTC
CDR3: CASSLADDYEQYF
J: TRBJ2-7
D: .
size: few
V: TRBV5-1

DNA: TGTGCCAGCAGTTTCCCCCAGGGAGGCACAGATACGCAGTATTTT
CDR3: CASSFPQGGTDTQYF
J: TRBJ2-3
D: .
size: many
V: TRBV27

DNA: TGTGCCAGCCTCGGTTCAGGGCTGCAGTTCTTC
CDR3: CASLGSGLQFF
J: TRBJ2-1
D: .
size: .
V: TRBV27

DNA: TGCGCCAGCAGCTTCAGCGGGGGCCCTCTCTACAATGAGCAGTTCTTC
CDR3: CASSFSGGPLYNEQFF
J: TRBJ2-1
D: TRBD2
size: .
V: TRBV5-1

DNA: TGTGCCACCAGCAGAGCGAGTTACGAGCAGTACTTC
CDR3: CATSRASYEQYF
J: TRBJ2-7
D: .
size: many
V: TRBV15

DNA: TGTGCCATCAGTGATTGGGGGGTCGACACCGGGGAGCTGTTTTTT
CDR3: CAISDWGVDTGELFF
J: TRBJ2-2
D: .
size: .
V: TRBV10-3

DNA: TGCAGCGTTGATAACAGTCGCTCTGGGGCCAACGTCCTGACTTTC
CDR3: CSVDNSRSGANVLTF
J: TRBJ2-6
D: .
size: many
V: TRBV29-1

DNA: TGTGCCACCAGCCCCCCATCGGTCCCGGGGGAGCAGTACTTC
CDR3: CATSPPSVPGEQYF
J: TRBJ2-7
D: .
size: .
V: TRBV15

DNA: TGTGCCAGCTTGGGCAGGGCCGGTGAGCAGTTCTTC
CDR3: CASLGRAGEQFF
J: TRBJ2-1
D: .
size: .
V: TRBV6-6

DNA: TGCAGTGCTAGAGATAACGGGGGCCACGAGCAGTACTTC
CDR3: CSARDNGGHEQYF
J: TRBJ2-7
D: .
size: few
V: TRBV20-1

DNA: TGTGCCAGCAGTTACCCAGCCGGCAGGGCGCGATACGAGCAGTACTTC
CDR3: CASSYPAGRARYEQYF
J: TRBJ2-7
D: .
size: few
V: TRBV6-2/TRBV6-3

DNA: TGTGCCAGCATCTCCTCTGCCGGAACAGATACGCAGTATTTT
CDR3: CASISSAGTDTQYF
J: TRBJ2-3
D: .
size: few
V: TRBV6-1

DNA: TGTGCCAGCAGTTTAAGACATGAGCAGTTCTTC
CDR3: CASSLRHEQFF
J: TRBJ2-1
D: .
size: .
V: TRBV27

DNA: TGCAGTGCCTCTGCCAATTCACCCCTCCACTTT
CDR3: CSASANSPLHF
J: TRBJ1-6
D: .
size: .
V: TRBV20-1

DNA: TGTGCCAGCAGCCTATGGGACAGGGCGAACACTGAAGCTTTCTTT
CDR3: CASSLWDRANTEAFF
J: TRBJ1-1
D: TRBD1
size: .
V: TRBV7-2

DNA: TGTGCCAGCAGTTACGGCGTGTACGAGCAGTACTTC
CDR3: CASSYGVYEQYF
J: TRBJ2-7
D: .
size: .
V: TRBV6-2/TRBV6-3

DNA: TGCGCCAGCAGCTGGGCCTTCACCACCGGGGAGCTGTTTTTT
CDR3: CASSWAFTTGELFF
J: TRBJ2-2
D: .
size: .
V: TRBV5-1

DNA: TGTGCCAGCAGCTTGATAGACAGGAAGGAGCAGCCCCAGCATTTT
CDR3: CASSLIDRKEQPQHF
J: TRBJ1-5
D: .
size: .
V: TRBV7-8

DNA: TGTGCCAGGGAAGAGAACACCGGGGAGCTGTTTTTT
CDR3: CAREENTGELFF
J: TRBJ2-2
D: .
size: many
V: TRBV2

DNA: TGCAGCGTTTGCATGGGGGGACAGGCCTACGAGCAGTACTTC
CDR3: CSVCMGGQAYEQYF
J: TRBJ2-7
D: TRBD1
size: .
V: TRBV29-1